A selection of T cell receptor beta chains follows, all from one sample in a study of beta chain features in type 1 diabetes. Produced via immunoSEQ multiplex PCR; TCRdb's table is partial and in-frame only. The sample carries around 130,000 clones, 9% recorded once. Sequencing was done on a sample of central memory CD4+ T cells from blood. The receptors stem from a man aged 25 to 40 with type 1 diabetes. Both conserved end residues are part of each CDR3. A D gene is named only where the DNA matches it firmly. Clone size is given for some rows only: seen once, a few or many times, or a class if the clone is expanded.

CDR3 protein: CASTLQGQMNTEAFF
CDR3 DNA: TGCGCCAGCACCTTACAGGGACAGATGAACACTGAAGCTTTCTTT
J gene: TRBJ1-1
D gene: TRBD1
CDR3 length: 15
clone size: NA
V gene: TRBV5-1

CDR3 protein: CASSWRPTQETQYF
CDR3 DNA: TGTGCCAGCAGTTGGAGACCAACCCAAGAGACCCAGTACTTC
J gene: TRBJ2-5
D gene: NA
CDR3 length: 14
clone size: few
V gene: TRBV6-6

CDR3 protein: CATQRRTGPGATNEKLFF
CDR3 DNA: TGTGCCACCCAACGACGGACAGGGCCCGGGGCAACTAATGAAAAACTGTTTTTT
J gene: TRBJ1-4
D gene: TRBD1
CDR3 length: 18
clone size: NA
V gene: TRBV15

CDR3 protein: CASRTRDSNSPLHF
CDR3 DNA: TGTGCCAGCAGAACAAGGGACAGTAATTCACCCCTCCACTTT
J gene: TRBJ1-6
D gene: TRBD1
CDR3 length: 14
clone size: few
V gene: TRBV2

CDR3 protein: CASSLSFGSDEKLFF
CDR3 DNA: TGTGCCAGCAGCTTAAGCTTTGGTTCGGATGAAAAACTGTTTTTT
J gene: TRBJ1-4
D gene: NA
CDR3 length: 15
clone size: few
V gene: TRBV7-3

CDR3 protein: CSARGEGEQYF
CDR3 DNA: TGCAGTGCTAGAGGCGAGGGCGAGCAGTACTTC
J gene: TRBJ2-7
D gene: NA
CDR3 length: 11
clone size: NA
V gene: TRBV20-1

CDR3 protein: CASSSPGGVGYGYTF
CDR3 DNA: TGTGCCAGCAGCAGCCCAGGGGGCGTGGGGTATGGCTACACCTTC
J gene: TRBJ1-2
D gene: TRBD1
CDR3 length: 15
clone size: few
V gene: TRBV5-8

CDR3 protein: CASSGQDKGYTF
CDR3 DNA: TGTGCCAGCAGTGGACAGGATAAGGGTTACACCTTC
J gene: TRBJ1-2
D gene: TRBD1
CDR3 length: 12
clone size: NA
V gene: TRBV28

CDR3 protein: CASTPGQWNTGELFF
CDR3 DNA: TGTGCCAGCACCCCAGGACAGTGGAACACCGGGGAGCTGTTTTTT
J gene: TRBJ2-2
D gene: NA
CDR3 length: 15
clone size: once
V gene: TRBV7-2

CDR3 protein: CASSQKSGDGGYTF
CDR3 DNA: TGCGCCAGCAGCCAAAAGTCGGGGGACGGCGGCTACACCTTC
J gene: TRBJ1-2
D gene: NA
CDR3 length: 14
clone size: few
V gene: TRBV4-1

CDR3 protein: CASSLTGANVLTF
CDR3 DNA: TGTGCCAGCAGCCTTACAGGGGCCAACGTCCTGACTTTC
J gene: TRBJ2-6
D gene: NA
CDR3 length: 13
clone size: many
V gene: TRBV5-8

CDR3 protein: CASGLEGQKAFF
CDR3 DNA: TGTGCTAGTGGTTTGGAGGGACAGAAAGCTTTCTTT
J gene: TRBJ1-1
D gene: TRBD1
CDR3 length: 12
clone size: few
V gene: TRBV12-5

CDR3 protein: CASGQTSTNEKLFF
CDR3 DNA: TGTGCCAGCGGGCAGACATCAACTAATGAAAAACTGTTTTTT
J gene: TRBJ1-4
D gene: NA
CDR3 length: 14
clone size: NA
V gene: TRBV27

CDR3 protein: CASSRDRQETQYF
CDR3 DNA: TGTGCCAGCTCACGGGACAGGCAAGAGACCCAGTACTTC
J gene: TRBJ2-5
D gene: TRBD1
CDR3 length: 13
clone size: few
V gene: TRBV18

CDR3 protein: CASSLQGSGELFF
CDR3 DNA: TGTGCCAGCAGCTTGCAAGGGAGCGGGGAGCTGTTTTTT
J gene: TRBJ2-2
D gene: NA
CDR3 length: 13
clone size: few
V gene: TRBV7-3

CDR3 protein: CASRDSSNTGELFF
CDR3 DNA: TGTGCCAGTAGGGACAGTTCGAACACCGGGGAGCTGTTTTTT
J gene: TRBJ2-2
D gene: NA
CDR3 length: 14
clone size: few
V gene: TRBV19

CDR3 protein: CASSLDLAITQYF
CDR3 DNA: TGTGCCAGCAGCTTAGATCTAGCCATTACGCAGTATTTT
J gene: TRBJ2-3
D gene: NA
CDR3 length: 13
clone size: few
V gene: TRBV11-2

CDR3 protein: CSVVGRAGSTEAFF
CDR3 DNA: TGCAGCGTTGTGGGTAGGGCCGGGAGCACTGAAGCTTTCTTT
J gene: TRBJ1-1
D gene: NA
CDR3 length: 14
clone size: NA
V gene: TRBV29-1

CDR3 protein: CASSSRQGRTEKLFF
CDR3 DNA: TGTGCCAGCAGCTCGCGACAGGGGAGGACTGAAAAACTGTTTTTT
J gene: TRBJ1-4
D gene: TRBD1
CDR3 length: 15
clone size: NA
V gene: TRBV5-4

CDR3 protein: CASSPRVSGEQYF
CDR3 DNA: TGTGCCAGCAGCCCCCGGGTATCGGGCGAGCAGTACTTC
J gene: TRBJ2-7
D gene: NA
CDR3 length: 13
clone size: few
V gene: TRBV11-2

CDR3 protein: CASRRTGSYEQYF
CDR3 DNA: TGTGCCAGCAGACGTACAGGGTCCTACGAGCAGTACTTC
J gene: TRBJ2-7
D gene: NA
CDR3 length: 13
clone size: many
V gene: TRBV14

CDR3 protein: CASSLVGQYSNQPQHF
CDR3 DNA: TGTGCCAGCAGCTTAGTGGGACAGTATAGCAATCAGCCCCAGCATTTT
J gene: TRBJ1-5
D gene: TRBD1
CDR3 length: 16
clone size: NA
V gene: TRBV11-3

CDR3 protein: CASGGQADTQYF
CDR3 DNA: TGTGCCAGCGGCGGGCAGGCAGATACGCAGTATTTT
J gene: TRBJ2-3
D gene: NA
CDR3 length: 12
clone size: many
V gene: TRBV27

CDR3 protein: CASSVEGGINQPQHF
CDR3 DNA: TGTGCCAGCAGCGTAGAAGGCGGGATCAATCAGCCCCAGCATTTT
J gene: TRBJ1-5
D gene: NA
CDR3 length: 15
clone size: NA
V gene: TRBV9

CDR3 protein: CASSSRGMTGSNEQFF
CDR3 DNA: TGTGCCAGCAGCTCCCGGGGGATGACAGGGAGTAATGAGCAGTTCTTC
J gene: TRBJ2-1
D gene: NA
CDR3 length: 16
clone size: NA
V gene: TRBV7-9

CDR3 protein: CASSTRYHEQFF
CDR3 DNA: TGTGCCAGTAGTACCAGGTACCATGAGCAGTTCTTC
J gene: TRBJ2-1
D gene: NA
CDR3 length: 12
clone size: few
V gene: TRBV19

CDR3 protein: CASNVHGQGPTDTQYF
CDR3 DNA: TGCGCCAGCAATGTACATGGCCAGGGTCCCACAGATACGCAGTATTTT
J gene: TRBJ2-3
D gene: NA
CDR3 length: 16
clone size: few
V gene: TRBV5-1

CDR3 protein: CATSIQRQAAEQYF
CDR3 DNA: TGTGCCACCAGCATCCAACGACAGGCTGCCGAGCAGTACTTC
J gene: TRBJ2-7
D gene: NA
CDR3 length: 14
clone size: few
V gene: TRBV15

CDR3 protein: CASSPGGQGQPQHF
CDR3 DNA: TGTGCCAGCTCACCGGGGGGACAGGGTCAGCCCCAGCATTTT
J gene: TRBJ1-5
D gene: TRBD1
CDR3 length: 14
clone size: NA
V gene: TRBV18

CDR3 protein: CASSLYRDSSEQYF
CDR3 DNA: TGTGCCAGCAGTTTATACAGGGATTCAAGCGAGCAGTACTTC
J gene: TRBJ2-7
D gene: NA
CDR3 length: 14
clone size: many
V gene: TRBV27

CDR3 protein: CASSQSPNRETDTQYF
CDR3 DNA: TGCGCCAGCAGCCAATCGCCTAACAGGGAAACAGATACGCAGTATTTT
J gene: TRBJ2-3
D gene: NA
CDR3 length: 16
clone size: NA
V gene: TRBV4-1

CDR3 protein: CASSGAIYNEQFF
CDR3 DNA: TGTGCCAGCAGTGGAGCAATCTACAATGAGCAGTTCTTC
J gene: TRBJ2-1
D gene: NA
CDR3 length: 13
clone size: NA
V gene: TRBV5-4

CDR3 protein: CASRTPDRAYGYTF
CDR3 DNA: TGTGCCAGCAGGACACCAGACAGGGCCTATGGCTACACCTTC
J gene: TRBJ1-2
D gene: TRBD1
CDR3 length: 14
clone size: NA
V gene: TRBV6-1

CDR3 protein: CASSVGIGQQETQYF
CDR3 DNA: TGTGCCAGCAGCGTAGGTATCGGACAGCAAGAGACCCAGTACTTC
J gene: TRBJ2-5
D gene: NA
CDR3 length: 15
clone size: few
V gene: TRBV9

CDR3 protein: CASSLPGGRDTGELFF
CDR3 DNA: TGTGCCAGCAGCCTCCCTGGTGGGAGGGACACCGGGGAGCTGTTTTTT
J gene: TRBJ2-2
D gene: TRBD2
CDR3 length: 16
clone size: few
V gene: TRBV6-6

CDR3 protein: CASSFDSVGPQHF
CDR3 DNA: TGTGCCAGCAGCTTTGACAGCGTGGGGCCCCAGCATTTT
J gene: TRBJ1-5
D gene: NA
CDR3 length: 13
clone size: few
V gene: TRBV5-4

CDR3 protein: CASSSIQGENYGYTF
CDR3 DNA: TGTGCCAGCAGCTCAATACAGGGTGAAAACTATGGCTACACCTTC
J gene: TRBJ1-2
D gene: NA
CDR3 length: 15
clone size: few
V gene: TRBV7-9

CDR3 protein: CASSLNPSGGTLYNEQFF
CDR3 DNA: TGCGCCAGCAGCTTGAATCCTAGCGGGGGGACACTTTACAATGAGCAGTTCTTC
J gene: TRBJ2-1
D gene: TRBD2
CDR3 length: 18
clone size: few
V gene: TRBV5-1

CDR3 protein: CASSQTGGLSDEQYF
CDR3 DNA: TGTGCCAGCAGCCAGACAGGGGGCCTCAGTGACGAGCAGTACTTC
J gene: TRBJ2-7
D gene: TRBD1
CDR3 length: 15
clone size: few
V gene: TRBV4-2

CDR3 protein: CASSKGQGFDNEQFF
CDR3 DNA: TGTGCCAGCAGCAAGGGACAGGGGTTCGACAATGAGCAGTTCTTC
J gene: TRBJ2-1
D gene: TRBD1
CDR3 length: 15
clone size: many
V gene: TRBV7-9

CDR3 protein: CASSLRDEAFF
CDR3 DNA: TGTGCCAGCTCCCTCAGGGATGAAGCTTTCTTT
J gene: TRBJ1-1
D gene: NA
CDR3 length: 11
clone size: many
V gene: TRBV18

CDR3 protein: CASSISSSGANVLTF
CDR3 DNA: TGTGCCAGTAGTATCTCTAGCTCTGGGGCCAACGTCCTGACTTTC
J gene: TRBJ2-6
D gene: NA
CDR3 length: 15
clone size: NA
V gene: TRBV19